The 20 T cell receptor beta chains listed next were all sequenced from one sample in a study of blood T cell repertoires in COVID-19. The data were produced by immunoSEQ multiplex PCR, yet TCRdb's version contains in-frame clones alone and is incomplete. The data hold fewer than 200,000 clones, with roughly 70% observed a single time. Sequencing input: peripheral blood. These receptors originate from a woman of 80 years or more with acute or convalescent COVID-19.

This clone was recorded a few times. The V and J genes are TRBV18 and TRBJ2-1; D is uncertain. The CDR3 loop spans 14 amino acids. Germline CDR1 KGHSH, CDR2 LQKENI. Trimming removed 2 bases from V and 5 bases from J, with 10 bases in between. The CDR3 DNA follows: TGTGCCAGCTCACCAACCAACGACAACAATGAGCAGTTCTTC. Its protein product is CASSPTNDNNEQFF.

The J gene is TRBJ1-2, the V gene TRBV7-9; no definite D call. Germline loops: CDR1 SEHNR, CDR2 FQNEAQ (reference sequence). The CDR3 sequence is 15 residues long. Trimming left V 4 bases short and J 4 bases short, with 16 bases between. CDR3 nucleotides: TGTGCCAGCAGCTCAACTAGTCGGGGTATCTATGGCTACACCTTC. Translated: CASSSTSRGIYGYTF.

The chain is built from TRBV6-5 and TRBJ1-2; 9 nucleotides align to TRBD1. Germline V gives CDR1 MNHEY, CDR2 SVGAGI. J gave up 7 bases and V 6 bases, and 12 bases lay outside the gene matches. The CDR3 totals 15 residues. The CDR3 sequence is CASSRTDTGGVGYTF. For the CDR3, the DNA is TGTGCCAGCAGCCGTACAGATACAGGGGGCGTTGGCTACACCTTC.

Remarks on this clone: The missing conserved phenylalanine or tryptophan at the end of this CDR3 makes a read error likely. The rearrangement joins TRBV2 to TRBJ1-2, with D perhaps TRBD1 (5 bases). Germline V lookup: CDR1 SNHLY, CDR2 FYNNEI. This CDR3 has 14 residues. V was cut by 0 bases and J by 3 bases, with 8 bases left in between. CDR3 residues: CASSEAQDYYGYTL. In nucleotides, the CDR3 is TGTGCCAGCAGTGAAGCACAGGACTACTATGGCTACACCCTC.

Note on this clone: In the same sample, other DNA sequences code for this CDR3. The chain is built from TRBV2 and TRBJ2-7; D gene unclear. The CDR3 consists of 10 residues. Per the germline V gene, CDR1 is SNHLY and CDR2 is FYNNEI. V shed 5 bases and J shed 4 bases, with 3 bases lying between them. The CDR3 DNA is TGTGCCAGCAGTTCTTACGAGCAGTACTTC. Translation gives CASSSYEQYF.

V and J are TRBV7-2 and TRBJ2-3; TRBD2 aligns across 16 bases. Germline V gene data show CDR1 as SGHTA and CDR2 as FQGNSA. The CDR3 extends over 16 amino acids. V gave up 5 bases and J gave up 6 bases; unmatched junction bases: 5. Here the CDR3 reads CASSLQGLAGGDTQYF. CDR3 bases: TGTGCCAGCAGCCTCCAGGGACTAGCGGGAGGGGATACGCAGTATTTT. The entire variable domain, with the rest obtained from reference TRBV7-2 and TRBJ2-3, is as follows: GAGVSQSPSNKVTEKGKDVELRCDPISGHTALYWYRQSLGQGLEFLIYFQGNSAPDKSGLPSDRFSAERTGGSVSTLTIQRTQQEDSAVYLCASSLQGLAGGDTQYFGPGTRLTVL.

The chain joins TRBV11-2 to TRBJ1-2; the match to TRBD1 covers 7 bases. CDR1 and CDR2 from the germline V gene are SGHAT and FQNNGV. This CDR3 is 16 amino acids long. J gave up 8 bases and V 1 base, and 13 bases lay outside the gene matches. The CDR3 loop reads CASSLGEGQRDRGYTF. CDR3 sequence (DNA): TGTGCCAGCAGCTTAGGCGAGGGACAGAGAGATAGGGGCTACACCTTC.

This sequence joins TRBV4-1 and TRBJ2-3; D perhaps matches TRBD1 (5 bases). The CDR3 is made up of 15 amino acids. Germline V gene lookup returns CDR1 MGHRA and CDR2 YSYEKL. Trimming took off 1 base at V and 6 bases at J, with 14 bases between the two ends. CDR3 amino acids: CASSQAGLSRDTQYF. CDR3 in DNA: TGCGCCAGCAGCCAAGCAGGGCTAAGTCGGGATACGCAGTATTTT.

The genes are TRBV7-6 and TRBJ2-3, with D possibly TRBD1 on 5 matching bases. The CDR3 has 14 residues. Trimming shortened V by 5 bases and J by 2 bases, and 11 bases separated the two germline ends. Germline V CDR1 and CDR2: SGHVS, FNYEAQ. The CDR3 coding sequence is TGTGCCAGCAGCGGACCAGGGTCCACAGATACGCAGTATTTT. It is translated as CASSGPGSTDTQYF.

V is TRBV3-1 (or the pseudogene TRBV3-2) and J is TRBJ2-3; D remains ambiguous. Germline assignment: CDR1 LGHDT and CDR2 YNNKEL (reference sequence). This CDR3 has 15 residues. The germline V and J ends were trimmed by 4 bases and 2 bases, with 13 bases remaining between them. The CDR3 is CASSPSGLVTDTQYF. In DNA form, the CDR3 reads TGTGCCAGCAGCCCCTCAGGTCTTGTCACAGATACGCAGTATTTT.

The table lists this clone with a few counts. The chain couples TRBV15 to TRBJ2-1, with TRBD1 matching over 7 bases. From germline, CDR1 is LNHNV and CDR2 YYDKDF (reference sequence). V trimming: 4 bases; J trimming: 6 bases; junction bases outside the gene matches: 12. The CDR3 has 16 residues. This CDR3 reads CATSKNRGRPSNEQFF. CDR3 nucleotides: TGTGCCACCAGCAAGAACAGGGGCCGCCCCAGCAATGAGCAGTTCTTC.

V gene TRBV6-5 combines with J gene TRBJ1-1; D is perhaps TRBD1 (6 bases). Germline assignment: CDR1 MNHEY and CDR2 SVGAGI. The ends were cut back, 6 bases at V and 3 bases at J, with 11 bases in the middle. The CDR3 covers 13 residues. The CDR3 DNA follows: TGTGCCAGCAGCCTGGACAGTTACACTGAAGCTTTCTTT. Translation: CASSLDSYTEAFF.

The chain couples TRBV7-9 to TRBJ1-2; 10 bases fit TRBD1. Unmatched junction bases numbered 11, after V lost 5 bases and J lost 2 bases. Looked up from germline, CDR1 is SEHNR and CDR2 is FQNEAQ (reference sequence). CDR3 size: 17 residues. In DNA form, the CDR3 reads TGTGCCAGCAGCCGCTTCACGGGGACAGGGGAGAACTATGGCTACACCTTC. This codes for CASSRFTGTGENYGYTF.

The CDR3 DNA follows: TGTGCCAGCAGCCTATCCCCGAGGAGGGGCTCCCCCTACGAGCAGTACTTC. Protein product: CASSLSPRRGSPYEQYF. This chain joins TRBV7-9 and TRBJ2-7; perhaps TRBD2 as D (6 bases). The germline gives CDR1 SEHNR, CDR2 FQNEAQ (reference sequence). CDR3 size: 17 residues. Trimming stripped 5 bases from V and 2 bases from J, with 22 bases between.

This chain joins TRBV10-2 and TRBJ2-7; D is unresolved. The length of the CDR3 is 17 residues. Trimming cost V 0 bases and J 7 bases, with 22 bases left between them. CDR1 WSHSY and CDR2 SAAADI come from the germline V gene. This CDR3 is CASSESLQSGGRREQYF. The CDR3 DNA follows: TGCGCCAGCAGTGAGTCGTTACAGTCCGGTGGGCGCAGGGAGCAGTACTTC.

The chain uses TRBV5-4 and TRBJ2-1; a possible D gene is TRBD2 (5 bases). This CDR3 has 13 residues. V lost 4 bases and J 12 bases, leaving 17 bases between the germline ends. Germline CDR1 is SGHNT and CDR2 is YYREEE (reference sequence). The CDR3 loop reads CASSANTLVLQFF. The CDR3 DNA sequence: TGTGCCAGCAGCGCTAACACACTAGTACTGCAGTTCTTC.

CDR3 nucleotide sequence: TGTGCCAGCTGCCGGAGTACTAGCACAGATACGCAGTATTTT. This gives the protein CASCRSTSTDTQYF. The chain recombines TRBV2 with TRBJ2-3; no clear D. From germline, CDR1 is SNHLY and CDR2 FYNNEI. The CDR3 has 14 amino acids. V lost 8 bases and J 0 bases, leaving 12 bases between the germline ends.

This rearrangement joins TRBV13 to TRBJ2-5; tentative D call: TRBD2 (6 bases). CDR1 and CDR2 from the germline V gene are PRHDT and FYEKMQ (reference sequence). The CDR3 is 14 residues long. Trimming removed 2 bases at V and 4 bases at J, with 11 bases between. In DNA form, the CDR3 reads TGTGCCAGCAGCTTACCCGGGGGTGGAGAGACCCAGTACTTC. It translates to CASSLPGGGETQYF.

The sample holds a few counts of this clone. The chain is built from TRBV28 and TRBJ2-2, with 9 bases identical to TRBD1. The CDR3 contains 15 residues. V dropped 6 bases and J dropped 6; count of bases not matched to a gene: 8. CDR1 is MDHEN and CDR2 is SYDVKM in the germline V gene. The CDR3 here is CASSTGGAVPGELFF. Written as DNA, the CDR3 is TGTGCCAGCAGCACAGGGGGCGCAGTTCCCGGGGAGCTGTTTTTT. Full variable domain (remainder filled in from reference TRBV28 and TRBJ2-2): DVKVTQSSRYLVKRTGEKVFLECVQDMDHENMFWYRQDPGLGLRLIYFSYDVKMKEKGDIPEGYSVSREKKERFSLILESASTNQTSMYLCASSTGGAVPGELFFGEGSRLTVL.

V is TRBV21-1 and J is TRBJ2-2; TRBD2 is the table's D call, not checked against the DNA. TRBV21-1 is a pseudogene. This CDR3 spans 18 amino acids. The CDR3 region is CASSKGASGIGEKGELFF. The CDR3 coding sequence is TGTGCCAGCAGCAAAGGGGCCAGCGGGATAGGTGAGAAGGGGGAGCTGTTTTTT.